This T cell receptor (beta chain) stems from a study of OX40 agonist ivuxolimab in advanced cancers. Across the whole study: Patients in the trial were receiving intravenous ivuxolimab every 2 weeks, at doses of 0.01 to 10 mg/kg. Age averaged around 59 years (range 23 to 79), and 82.7% were male. Study-level points and caveats: At 0.1 to 3.0 mg/kg, clonal expansion of CD4+ and CD8+ blood T cells had occurred by week 6.

Repertoires were generated with immunoSEQ multiplex PCR, while TCRdb's copy carries only in-frame clones and drops some. The data hold roughly 80,000 clones, with 90% observed a single time. This CDR3 is built from 13 residues. Germline CDR1 is SEHNR and CDR2 is FQNEAQ (reference sequence). V lost 4 bases to trimming and J lost 8 bases, with 14 bases between them. About this clone itself: Its antigen is still unknown.

The TCR was taken from an adult with an advanced solid tumor such as melanoma, head and neck, liver or kidney cancer. The chain uses TRBV7-9 and TRBJ1-2; unclear D gene. Sample: CD4+ or CD8+ T cells sorted from blood, taken in a trial of the OX40 agonist ivuxolimab. The CDR3 DNA is TGTGCCAGCAGCTCAGATGGGTTCCGGGGCTACACCTTC. This encodes CASSSDGFRGYTF.